This TCR beta chain was found in a study of CD8+ T cells in alopecia areata. About the research overall: The drug, oral tofacitinib, was given to treated patients at 5 to 10 mg twice daily. The protocol delivered tofacitinib for 6 to 18 months, then withdrew it for 6 months. Study outcomes and limitations: Among patients, TCR sharing was less clear than in mice, a difference possibly due in part to HLA diversity in the patient population.

Trimming removed 0 bases at V and 8 bases at J, with 19 bases between. The germline V gene has CDR1 MGHRA and CDR2 YSYEKL. This CDR3 spans 17 amino acids. The treatment here: oral pan-JAK inhibitor, 5-10 mg twice daily. Lesional scalp punch biopsies and peripheral blood were collected from alopecia areata patients. Concerning this clone: What it recognizes is unknown.

Following extraction, RNA underwent reverse transcription to cDNA, which served as the sequencing template. The method was immunoSEQ multiplex PCR; TCRdb's version includes in-frame clones alone and lacks a portion of them. The table records nearly 95,000 clones, around 70% of them present only once. The receptor was isolated from a human donor with alopecia areata. The material sequenced was CD8+ T cells sorted from blood, taken at week 44, from a patient treated with tofacitinib. The chain uses TRBV4-1 and TRBJ1-4; possible D gene TRBD1, 6 bases. CDR3 in DNA: TGCGCCAGCAGCCAAGAAGTGCCGGGGGGCGGTCCGGAAAAACTGTTTTTT. Protein: CASSQEVPGGGPEKLFF.